Reported below is one TCR beta chain. As yet, its antigen is unknown. These data originate in a study of shared clonotypes between healthy human individuals. Study-wide results and limits: Sequencing depth was expected to influence donor clonotype sharing. The genetic and exposure-history diversity represented was limited by few donors. Generation of non-shared clonotypes was less probable than generation of clonotypes shared by all four donors.

The assay was immunoSEQ multiplex PCR, and TCRdb's table has in-frame clones only and misses some. The sample records some 2,000,000 clones, about 95% being singletons. Terminally differentiated effector memory CD45RA+ cells were excluded by CCR7 positive selection of CD45RO-negative cells. The CDR3 is 14 amino acids. Germline trimming cut 8 bases from V and 3 bases from J; bases unmatched to any gene: 6. Germline values: CDR1 LNHNV, CDR2 YYDKDF (reference sequence). The receptor was derived from a young man in good health. Input material: naive CD8+ T cells sorted from blood. The J gene is TRBJ2-3, the V gene TRBV15; 9 positions agree with TRBD2. The CDR3 protein is CATGLAIGTDTQYF. The CDR3, as DNA: TGTGCCACCGGACTAGCGATAGGGACAGATACGCAGTATTTT.